This TCR beta chain comes out of a study of T cell responses to AZD1222 COVID-19 vaccine. Study information: Second doses that came at about 4 or about 12 weeks were put together.

The study, taken as a whole, reports: The sample set comprised mostly white British donors with more females, and clonal diversity was possibly underestimated.

Here immunoSEQ multiplex PCR was the method, and the copy in TCRdb shows in-frame clones only, minus some. The sample includes 85,000 to 130,000 clones, roughly 90% of them seen just once. The CDR3 spans 14 residues. Trimming at V came to 3 bases and at J to 5 bases, leaving 6 bases not matched to a gene. CDR1 SGHTA and CDR2 FQGNSA come from the germline V gene. Concerning this clone itself: The antigen remains undetermined.

The chain couples TRBV7-2 to TRBJ2-5, with 7 bases matching TRBD2. The specimen was peripheral blood, collected on day 0 of AZD1222 vaccination. This clonotype was obtained from an adult in good health. CDR3 in amino acids: CASSFGRASETQYF. Written as DNA, the CDR3 is TGTGCCAGCAGCTTTGGGAGGGCCTCGGAGACCCAGTACTTC.